This T cell receptor beta chain originates from a study of cytomegalovirus exposure and HLA in healthy donors. In the PCR, 60 Vbeta and 13 Jbeta primers were used. Only in-frame clones appear in the TCRdb table, and some are missing; sequencing was by immunoSEQ multiplex PCR. The sample has about 120,000 clones, roughly 78% seen once. CDR3 length: 14 amino acids. Trimming removed 0 bases from V and 5 bases from J; junction bases left unmatched: 4. The germline gives CDR1 SGHRS, CDR2 YFSETQ. The chain is built from TRBV5-1 and TRBJ2-7; TRBD1 matches at 8 bases. The sequence came from a man aged 25-40 years in good health and CMV-seronegative. Sequencing used PBMCs. In DNA form, the CDR3 reads TGCGCCAGCAGCTTGGCGTCAGGGGGCAACGAGCAGTACTTC. Translation gives CASSLASGGNEQYF.